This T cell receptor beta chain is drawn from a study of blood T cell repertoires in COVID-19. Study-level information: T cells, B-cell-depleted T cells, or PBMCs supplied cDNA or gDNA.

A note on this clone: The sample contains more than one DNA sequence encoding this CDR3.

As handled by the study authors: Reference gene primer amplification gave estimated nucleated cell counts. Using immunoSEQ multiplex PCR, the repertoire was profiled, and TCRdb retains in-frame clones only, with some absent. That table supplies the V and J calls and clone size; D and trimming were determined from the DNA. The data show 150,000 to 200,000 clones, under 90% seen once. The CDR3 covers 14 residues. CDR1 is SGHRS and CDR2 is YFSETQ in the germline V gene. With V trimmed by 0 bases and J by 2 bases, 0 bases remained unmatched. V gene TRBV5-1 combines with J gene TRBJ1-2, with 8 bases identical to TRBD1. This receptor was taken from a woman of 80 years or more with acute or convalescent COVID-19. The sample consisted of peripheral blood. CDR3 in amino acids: CASSLGQGNYGYTF. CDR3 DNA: TGCGCCAGCAGCTTGGGACAGGGGAACTATGGCTACACCTTC.